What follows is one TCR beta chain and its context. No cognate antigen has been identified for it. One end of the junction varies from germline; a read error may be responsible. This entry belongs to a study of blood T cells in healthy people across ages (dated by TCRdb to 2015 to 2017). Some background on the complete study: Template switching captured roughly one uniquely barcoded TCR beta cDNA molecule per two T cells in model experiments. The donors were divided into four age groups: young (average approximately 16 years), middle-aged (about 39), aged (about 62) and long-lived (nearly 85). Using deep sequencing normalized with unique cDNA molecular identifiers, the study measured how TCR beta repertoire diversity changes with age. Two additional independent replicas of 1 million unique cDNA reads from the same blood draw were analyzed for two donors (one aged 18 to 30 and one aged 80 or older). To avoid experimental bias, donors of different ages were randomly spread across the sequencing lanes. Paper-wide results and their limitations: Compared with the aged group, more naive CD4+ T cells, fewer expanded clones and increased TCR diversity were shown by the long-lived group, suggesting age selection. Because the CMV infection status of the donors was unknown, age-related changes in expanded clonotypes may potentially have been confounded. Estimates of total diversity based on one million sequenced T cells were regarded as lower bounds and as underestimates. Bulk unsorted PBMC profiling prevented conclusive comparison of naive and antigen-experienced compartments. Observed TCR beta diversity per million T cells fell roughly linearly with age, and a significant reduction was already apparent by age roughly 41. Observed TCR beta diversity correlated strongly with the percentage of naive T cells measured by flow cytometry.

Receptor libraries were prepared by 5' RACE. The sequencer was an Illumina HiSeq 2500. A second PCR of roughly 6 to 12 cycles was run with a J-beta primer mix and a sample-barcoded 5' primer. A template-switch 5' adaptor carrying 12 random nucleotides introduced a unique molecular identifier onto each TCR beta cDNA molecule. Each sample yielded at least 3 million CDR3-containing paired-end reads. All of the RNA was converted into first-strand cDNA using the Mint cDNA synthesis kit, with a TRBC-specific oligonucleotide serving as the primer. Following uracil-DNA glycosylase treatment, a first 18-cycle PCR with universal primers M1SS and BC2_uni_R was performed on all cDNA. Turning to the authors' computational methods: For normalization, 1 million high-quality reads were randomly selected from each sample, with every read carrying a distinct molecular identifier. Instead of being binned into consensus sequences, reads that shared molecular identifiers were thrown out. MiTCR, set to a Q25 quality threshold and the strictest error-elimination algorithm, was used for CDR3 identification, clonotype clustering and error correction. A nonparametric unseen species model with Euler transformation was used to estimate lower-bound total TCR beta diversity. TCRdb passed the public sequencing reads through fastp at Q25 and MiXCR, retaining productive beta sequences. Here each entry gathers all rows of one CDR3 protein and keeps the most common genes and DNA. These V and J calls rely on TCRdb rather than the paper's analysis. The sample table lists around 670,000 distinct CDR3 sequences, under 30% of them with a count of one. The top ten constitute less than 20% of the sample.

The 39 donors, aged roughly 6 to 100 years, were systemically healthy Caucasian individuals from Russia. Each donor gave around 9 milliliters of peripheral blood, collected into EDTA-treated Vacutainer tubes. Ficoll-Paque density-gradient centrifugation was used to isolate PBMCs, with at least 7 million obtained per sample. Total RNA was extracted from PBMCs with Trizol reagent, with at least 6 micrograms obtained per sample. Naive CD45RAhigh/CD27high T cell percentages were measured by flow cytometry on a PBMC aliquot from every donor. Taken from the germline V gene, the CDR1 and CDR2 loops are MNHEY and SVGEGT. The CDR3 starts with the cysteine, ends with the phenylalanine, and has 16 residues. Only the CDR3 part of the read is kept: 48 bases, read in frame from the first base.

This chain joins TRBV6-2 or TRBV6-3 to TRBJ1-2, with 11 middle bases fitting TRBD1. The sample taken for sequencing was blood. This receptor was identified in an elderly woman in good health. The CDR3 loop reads CASSTGTGGFDYGHTF. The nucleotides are TGTGCCAGCAGCACCGGGACAGGGGGGTTCGACTATGGCCACACCTTC.